This paragraph reports one T cell receptor (beta chain). As handled by the study authors: Reference gene primers were amplified, and this amplification served to estimate nucleated cell counts. Only in-frame clones appear in the TCRdb table, and some are missing; sequencing was by immunoSEQ multiplex PCR. The D gene and trimming were derived from the DNA, and the V and J assignments and clone size from that table. The sample holds 300,000 to 350,000 clones, roughly nine tenths seen once. This sample stems from a study of blood T cell repertoires in COVID-19. From germline, CDR1 is SGHTA and CDR2 FQGNSA. Deletions cut 1 base from V and 1 base from J, with 5 bases between. There are 13 residues in the CDR3.

This clonotype originated in a woman in her twenties or thirties who had been exposed to COVID-19. The specimen was PBMCs or T cells enriched from blood (not recorded which). This chain uses TRBV7-2 with TRBJ2-7; no clear D. Written as DNA, the CDR3 is TGTGCCAGCAGCTTAGTTCGGTCCTACGAGCAGTACTTC. It translates to CASSLVRSYEQYF.